This T cell receptor (beta chain) was profiled in a study of blood T cell repertoires in COVID-19. For the study at large: The United States, Italy and Spain supplied acute and convalescent COVID-19 samples.

The junction had 5 bases not matched to a gene; V was cut back by 3 bases and J by 5 bases. Per the germline V gene, CDR1 is SNHLY and CDR2 is FYNNEI. The CDR3 is 14 residues long. This table comes from immunoSEQ multiplex PCR, and its TCRdb copy is limited to in-frame clones, with some not included. Among 200,000 to 300,000 clones listed, around 88% were seen once. The material sequenced was peripheral blood. The TCR originated in a man older than 75 with acute or convalescent COVID-19. This sequence joins TRBV2 and TRBJ2-7, with 9 bases that match TRBD1. The CDR3 region has the DNA TGTGCCAGCAGTGACACAGGGGGCCGGAACGAGCAGTACTTC. Encoded protein: CASSDTGGRNEQYF. The full variable domain, in which reference TRBV2 and TRBJ2-7 provide the parts outside the CDR3, is EPEVTQTPSHQVTQMGQEVILRCVPISNHLYFYWYRQILGQKVEFLVSFYNNEISEKSEIFDDQFSVERPDGSNFTLKIRSTKLEDSAMYFCASSDTGGRNEQYFGPGTRLTVT.